This entry features one T cell receptor (beta chain) sequence. The target of this receptor is not known. A read error may produce the germline difference seen at one junction end. The data were obtained in a study of blood T cells in healthy people across ages (dated by TCRdb to between 2014 and 2016). About the study as a whole: In model experiments, roughly one uniquely barcoded TCR beta cDNA molecule per two T cells was captured by template switching. Age-related changes in TCR beta repertoire diversity were measured in the study by deep sequencing normalized with unique cDNA molecular identifiers. The donors were divided into four age groups: young (average around 17 years), middle-aged (under 40), aged (about 62) and long-lived (about 80). To avoid experimental bias, donors of different ages were spread randomly across the sequencing lanes. For two donors (one aged 18 to 30 and one aged 80 or older), the study analyzed two additional independent replicas of 1 million unique cDNA reads from the same blood draw.

Donors were a few dozen systemically healthy Caucasian individuals from Russia aged roughly 6 to 90 years. Around 9.9 milliliters of peripheral blood were collected from each donor into EDTA-treated Vacutainer tubes. Ficoll-Paque density-gradient centrifugation was used to isolate PBMCs, with at least 6.5 million obtained per sample. Total RNA was extracted from PBMCs with Trizol reagent, with at least 6 micrograms obtained per sample. For every donor, flow cytometry on a PBMC aliquot measured the percentage of naive CD45RAhigh/CD27high T cells. Reading the germline V gene (reference sequence) gives CDR1 SEHNR and CDR2 FQNEAQ. From cysteine to phenylalanine, the CDR3 is 15 amino acids long. The kept DNA is CDR3 alone, 45 bases in frame from the first base. Library method: 5' RACE. This sample was sequenced with an Illumina HiSeq 2500. A second 7 to 11 cycle PCR used a sample-barcoded 5' primer and a J-beta primer mix. A template-switch 5' adaptor carrying 12 random nucleotides introduced a unique molecular identifier onto each TCR beta cDNA molecule. At least 2.5 million CDR3-containing paired-end reads were obtained from each sample. First-strand cDNA was synthesized from all RNA with the Mint cDNA synthesis kit, primed by a TRBC-specific oligonucleotide. All cDNA was treated with uracil-DNA glycosylase and then went through a first 18-cycle PCR with the universal primers M1SS and BC2_uni_R. Concerning the study's data processing: Normalization of each sample was performed by random selection of 1 million high-quality reads, each carrying a distinct molecular identifier. Reads with shared molecular identifiers were discarded instead of being binned into consensus sequences. MiTCR, with a Q25 quality threshold and the strictest error-elimination algorithm, was used for CDR3 identification, clonotype clustering and error correction. A nonparametric unseen species model with Euler transformation was used to estimate a lower bound on total TCR beta diversity. TCRdb handled the public reads itself, with Q25 trimming in fastp and clone calling in MiXCR, and kept productive beta chains. Rows are combined by CDR3 protein, so each entry shows the most common genes and DNA. V and J calls and clone size were set by TCRdb, not the authors. The sample table contains about 1.1 million distinct CDR3 sequences; only one count was recorded for roughly two fifths of them. The ten most abundant clones make up about an eighth of the sample.

Broad study findings and their caveats: Because profiling used bulk unsorted PBMCs, naive and antigen-experienced compartments could not be compared conclusively. There was a strong correlation between observed TCR beta diversity and the percentage of naive T cells measured by flow cytometry. Total diversity estimates from one million sequenced T cells were considered lower bounds and underestimates. As age increased, observed TCR beta diversity per million T cells dropped in a roughly linear way, and a significant reduction was already evident by age about 36. The CMV infection status of donors was not known, potentially confounding age-related changes in expanded clonotypes. Compared with the aged group, more naive CD4+ T cells, fewer expanded clones and increased TCR diversity were shown by the long-lived group, suggesting age selection.

Input material: blood. This sequence uses TRBV7-9 and TRBJ1-1; the D region possibly corresponds to TRBD1 (5 bases align). The origin of this receptor is a man younger than 35 in good health. The CDR3 reads CASSLRNWGNTEAFF. The DNA sequence is TGTGCCAGCAGCTTGCGAAACTGGGGGAACACTGAAGCTTTTTTT. Here the CDR3 is joined to the reference TRBV7-9 and TRBJ1-1 genes, and the full variable domain is: DTGVSQNPRHKITKRGQNVTFRCDPISEHNRLYWYRQTLGQGPEFLTYFQNEAQLEKSRLLSDRFSAERPKGSFSTLEIQRTEQGDSAMYLCASSLRNWGNTEAFFGQGTRLTVV.